The clone carrying this TCR beta chain has more than one count but fewer than ten. The target antigen is unknown. In germline, CDR1 is WSHSY, CDR2 SAAADI. The CDR3 has 16 residues. Trimming removed 2 bases from V and 7 bases from J, with 15 bases in between. The source of the sample is a study of T cells after yellow fever vaccination. Overall study results and limits: CD4 and CD8 compartments shared a small share of clonotypes, likely from convergent recombination. Re-detected after boosting: most primary clones, 96% of CD4 and about 85% of CD8. Peaking on day 5 versus 15, the secondary response was faster but weaker.

TCR cDNA, made by 5'RACE template switching, carried an added universal primer site and UMIs. MiXCR, applied by TCRdb to the 5' RACE reads, yields one record per CDR3 protein. The table has 600,000 to 750,000 distinct CDR3 sequences, 12% seen once. The specimen comprised PBMCs, sampled on the day of the yellow fever booster vaccination. This TCR came from a man aged 25 to 40 who received the YFV17D yellow fever vaccine. The V and J genes are TRBV10-2 and TRBJ1-6; D gene ambiguous. CDR3 DNA sequence: TGCGCCAGCAGTGAGCGCCCACCAGGCAGGAATTCACCCCTCCACTTT. It encodes CASSERPPGRNSPLHF.